This TCR beta chain was identified during a study of graft-versus-host responses after intestinal transplantation. The wider study: Each transplant was multivisceral, liver-intestinal, or isolated intestinal. Whole-study results and caveats: GvH clones were identified in recipient marrow, with some first appearing in ileum or blood. Allografts carried high graft-versus-host to host-versus-graft clonal ratios in patients having graft-donor T cell macrochimerism.

Sequencing was performed with immunoSEQ multiplex PCR; in TCRdb, only in-frame clones are kept and a portion is missing. The sample yields tens of thousands of clones, around 78% seen once. To release intraepithelial and lamina propria lymphocytes, the graft tissue was processed. In the case of this clone: Its target is unknown.

The V and J ends lost 6 bases and 8 bases, in that order; junction bases with no gene match: 15. CDR3 length: 16 amino acids. Germline CDR1 and CDR2: SNHLY and FYNNEI. The clonotype originates from a human patient who received an intestinal transplant, so some T cells may come from the graft donor. The genes are TRBV2 and TRBJ2-3, with 9 positions matching TRBD2. This specimen consisted of ileum tissue, obtained 12 days after intestinal transplant. The CDR3 DNA sequence: TGTGCCAGCAGGCGGGGACTCAAGCGGGAGGTGGTTACGCAGTATTTT. It codes for CASRRGLKREVVTQYF.